Below are 3 T cell receptor beta chains sequenced from a single sample in a study of T-cell reconstitution after alpha-beta-depleted transplantation in children. A library of TCRbeta sequences, prepared with unique molecular identifiers, was generated. TCRdb reanalysed the PCR reads using MiXCR and keeps one entry per CDR3 protein. The sample holds about 270,000 distinct CDR3 sequences; about 10% are singletons and the top ten take roughly a tenth. The input for sequencing was PBMCs from the stem cell graft donor, taken from the stem cell graft. All receptors come from a human donor who donated a stem cell graft to a child with SCID.

This clonotype occurred a few times. The rearrangement links TRBV27 to TRBJ1-1; weak D call: TRBD1 (6 bases). Looked up from germline, CDR1 is MNHEY and CDR2 is SMNVEV (reference sequence). Trimming pared 4 bases from V and 0 bases from J, leaving 9 bases between. This CDR3 has 14 amino acids. CDR3 protein: CASSSDSLNTEAFF. The CDR3 DNA reads as TGTGCCAGCAGTTCGGACAGTTTGAACACTGAAGCTTTCTTT.

This chain links TRBV20-1 with TRBJ2-2; D unclear. CDR1 is DFQATT and CDR2 is SNEGSKA in the germline V gene (reference sequence). The CDR3 covers 12 residues. Trimming left V 6 bases short and J 0 bases short, with 5 bases between. The CDR3 coding sequence is TGCAGTGCCACAGCGAACACCGGGGAGCTGTTTTTT. This translates into CSATANTGELFF.

The V gene is TRBV12-3 or TRBV12-4, the J gene TRBJ2-3; 8 nucleotides match TRBD2. The ends lost 5 bases at V and 1 base at J; junction bases unmatched: 11. The CDR3 has 17 residues. The CDR3 here is CASSAGTREPGTDTQYF. The CDR3 coding sequence is TGTGCCAGCAGTGCCGGGACTAGGGAGCCGGGCACAGATACGCAGTATTTT.